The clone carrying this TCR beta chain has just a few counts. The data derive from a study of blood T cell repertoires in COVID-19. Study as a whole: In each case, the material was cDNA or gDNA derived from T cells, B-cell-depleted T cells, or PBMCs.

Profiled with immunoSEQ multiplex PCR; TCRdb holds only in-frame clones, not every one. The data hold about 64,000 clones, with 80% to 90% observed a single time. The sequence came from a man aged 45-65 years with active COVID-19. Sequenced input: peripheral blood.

CDR3 amino acids: CASSSDSQETQYF. Here the CDR3 DNA reads TGCGCCAGCAGTTCCGACAGCCAAGAGACCCAGTACTTC. V and J are TRBV10-1 and TRBJ2-5; perhaps TRBD1 as D (5 bases). The CDR3 contains 13 residues. Germline V gives CDR1 WNHNN, CDR2 SYGVQD (reference sequence). V dropped 5 bases and J dropped 1 base, with 8 bases sitting between them.